The T cell receptor (beta chain) described here comes from a study of identical twins. This clonotype came up many times. The V gene lost 1 base and the J gene lost 10 bases, with 11 bases spanning the gap. This CDR3 comprises 13 residues. Germline V gene data show CDR1 as SGHDN and CDR2 as FVKESK. TCRdb re-analysed the 5' RACE reads in MiXCR, keeping a single row per CDR3 protein. The table shows roughly 240,000 distinct CDR3 sequences, with roughly 7% occurring only once. The sample was also linked to a second study, of yellow fever vaccine responses in identical twins.

Sequenced input: memory (CD45RO+) T cells sorted from blood. This clonotype was sampled from a woman between 18 and 29 years old in good health. The J gene is TRBJ2-1, the V gene TRBV14, with D uncertain. For the CDR3, the DNA is TGTGCCAGCAGCCAAGGCCAAGCAGAAGAGCAGTTCTTC. This gives the protein CASSQGQAEEQFF.